This TCR beta chain comes out of a study of OX40 agonist ivuxolimab in advanced cancers. About the research overall: At doses from 0.01 to 10 mg/kg, patients were given intravenous ivuxolimab every 2 weeks. Patients achieving partial responses numbered three: one hepatocellular carcinoma case and two cutaneous melanoma cases. Study-wide points: The study did not work out the antigen specificity of the expanded peripheral T cells.

Samples were taken at baseline and on day 1 of cycles 4 and 7. This clone was counted a few times. Its antigen remains unidentified. TCRdb's table, derived via immunoSEQ multiplex PCR, lists solely in-frame clones and lacks some. The repertoire holds under 80,000 clones, with 70% to 90% as singletons. Germline assignment: CDR1 MNHEY and CDR2 SMNVEV (reference sequence). V was shortened by 4 bases and J by 0 bases, with 16 bases between the two germline ends. This CDR3 is built from 16 residues. This clonotype originated in an adult with an advanced solid tumor such as melanoma, head and neck, liver or kidney cancer. Sequenced here: CD4+ or CD8+ T cells sorted from blood, sampled in a trial of the OX40 agonist ivuxolimab. This rearrangement joins TRBV27 to TRBJ2-7, with a weak D call TRBD1 (6 bases). CDR3 in amino acids: CASSSFRDTSSYEQYF. The CDR3 DNA reads as TGTGCCAGCAGTTCGTTCCGGGACACGAGCTCCTACGAGCAGTACTTC.